Shown below are 22 T cell receptor beta chains from a single sample sequenced in a study of post-analysis software for immune sequencing data. These receptors lack a known antigen. Study-wide results and caveats: Higher frequency in patients than in controls was seen for about 5 TRBV segments, with TRBV5-6, TRBV5-1 and TRBV20-1 among them.

Unique molecular identifiers had been added to the TCR beta cDNA libraries. TCRdb independently ran MiXCR on the PCR reads; one entry per CDR3 protein. Among around 200,000 distinct CDR3 sequences listed, about 30% were seen once. Sequenced material: blood. These receptors came from a girl aged 2 to 17 with multiple sclerosis.

The sample holds a few counts of this clonotype. A much larger clonotype is one base distant, so this may be a read error. The chain employs TRBV5-1 and TRBJ2-7; D uncertain. Germline V gene sequence: CDR1 SGHRS, CDR2 YFSETQ. The length of the CDR3 is 14 residues. V gave up 7 bases and J gave up 4 bases, with 18 bases separating them. Here the CDR3 DNA reads TGCGCCAGCCCTCCTTCTGGGGTTCTTTACGAGCAGTACTTC. Protein product: CASPPSGVLYEQYF.

About this clonotype: One base away lies a much larger clone, so this may be a sequencing read error. This chain connects TRBV20-1 to TRBJ2-1, with D perhaps TRBD2 (6 bases). Near its end, the DNA agrees better with TRBJ2-7, so the J call may be wrong. This CDR3 spans 14 amino acids. Germline V gene sequence: CDR1 DFQATT, CDR2 SNEGSKA (reference sequence). CDR3 protein: CSARAGLDYNEQYF. In nucleotides, the CDR3 is TGCAGTGCTAGAGCCGGACTGGACTACAATGAGCAGTACTTC.

The rearrangement uses TRBV28 and TRBJ1-3; D remains ambiguous. This CDR3 spans 17 amino acids. Germline CDR1 MDHEN, CDR2 SYDVKM. Trimming took off 6 bases at V and 0 bases at J, with 18 bases between the two ends. The CDR3 coding sequence is TGTGCCAGCAGCTCATTTCGCGGACGCAGCTCTGGAAACACCATATATTTT. Its protein is CASSSFRGRSSGNTIYF.

The CDR3 DNA follows: TGTGCCAGCAGCTTAGCCTTAACTGAAGCTTTCTTT. This sequence encodes CASSLALTEAFF. This chain connects TRBV7-9 to TRBJ1-1, with D uncertain. Trimming cost V 0 bases and J 5 bases, with 4 bases left between them. This CDR3 spans 12 amino acids. Per the germline V gene, CDR1 is SEHNR and CDR2 is FQNEAQ (reference sequence).

This clonotype was found many times. The chain employs TRBV20-1 and TRBJ1-2, with a tentative D call TRBD1 (5 bases). The V and J ends lost 2 bases and 4 bases respectively, with 14 bases between them. CDR1 is DFQATT, CDR2 SNEGSKA, per germline (reference sequence). The CDR3 contains 14 residues. The chain's CDR3 is CSARRRGHLYGYTF. CDR3 bases: TGCAGTGCTAGACGCAGAGGACACCTCTATGGCTACACCTTC.

The V gene is TRBV28, the J gene TRBJ1-2, with TRBD1 identical over 8 bases. The junction had 14 bases not matched to a gene; V was cut back by 3 bases and J by 8 bases. The CDR3 loop spans 16 amino acids. CDR1 and CDR2 (germline): MDHEN, SYDVKM. CDR3 DNA: TGTGCCAGCAGTTTGCCGGGACAGGCGGCATCGAGGGGCTACACCTTC. Translating gives CASSLPGQAASRGYTF.

This clonotype was detected ten times or more. This rearrangement joins TRBV29-1 to TRBJ2-5, with D possibly being TRBD1 or TRBD2 (5 bases each). CDR1 is SQVTM, CDR2 ANQGSEA, per germline. V was cut by 8 bases and J by 7 bases, with 20 bases left in between. The CDR3 length is 13 residues. The DNA of the CDR3 is TGCAGCCTCCGGGACGTTGCGTGGGGGACCCAGTACTTC. Translation gives CSLRDVAWGTQYF.

This clonotype was observed many times. The rearrangement links TRBV6-1 to TRBJ2-1; 11 bases are a match to TRBD2. The germline V gene has CDR1 MNHNS and CDR2 SASEGT. This CDR3 comprises 18 residues. Trimming removed 6 bases from V and 6 bases from J; junction bases left unmatched: 16. The CDR3 protein is CASRRTSGGSLRTNEQFF. The CDR3 nucleotides are TGTGCCAGCAGGCGAACTAGCGGGGGTTCCCTCCGGACCAATGAGCAGTTCTTC.

Of note for this clonotype: An end of the junction does not agree with germline; a read error may underlie this. The chain combines TRBV28 with TRBJ1-1; maybe TRBD1 (5 bases). The CDR3 covers 13 residues. Germline CDR1 reads MDHEN; CDR2 reads SYDVKM. This chain's CDR3 is CASRVVGGTEGFF. The CDR3 nucleotides read TGTGCCAGCAGGGTGGTGGGGGGTACTGAAGGTTTCTTT.

The chain is built from TRBV6-5 and TRBJ2-7; no clear D gene. This CDR3 region has 14 residues. Germline CDR1 reads MNHEY; CDR2 reads SVGAGI. Between the trimmed V and J ends, which lost 0 bases and 4 bases, there was a span of 10 bases. In nucleotides, the CDR3 is TGTGCCAGCAGTTACTCGATATCTGGGTACGAGCAGTACTTC. It specifies CASSYSISGYEQYF.

This clonotype has ten or more counts. J is TRBJ2-1 and V is TRBV7-2; the D gene is possibly TRBD2 (6 bases). The CDR3 has 15 residues. Germline V gene data show CDR1 as SGHTA and CDR2 as FQGNSA. V gave up 5 bases and J gave up 8 bases, with 19 bases separating them. The CDR3 spells CASSGTRKGGDEQFF. The DNA of the CDR3 is TGTGCCAGCAGCGGGACTCGGAAAGGTGGCGATGAGCAGTTCTTC. The variable domain in full, with the rest retrieved from reference TRBV7-2 and TRBJ2-1, is GAGVSQSPSNKVTEKGKDVELRCDPISGHTALYWYRQSLGQGLEFLIYFQGNSAPDKSGLPSDRFSAERTGGSVSTLTIQRTQQEDSAVYLCASSGTRKGGDEQFFGPGTRLTVL.

This clonotype was recorded at least ten times. The chain combines TRBV5-5 with TRBJ2-1; D ambiguous. This CDR3 spans 15 amino acids. Germline CDR1 SGHKS, CDR2 YYEKEE (reference sequence). V gave up 2 bases and J gave up 0 bases, with 9 bases separating them. The CDR3 bases are TGTGCCAGCAGCTTCGCGGAAGGCTCCTACAATGAGCAGTTCTTC. This gives the protein CASSFAEGSYNEQFF.

Ten or more counts support this clonotype. V and J are TRBV28 and TRBJ2-7; possibly TRBD1 for D (6 bases). Trimming took off 8 bases at V and 0 bases at J, with 23 bases between the two ends. Looked up from germline, CDR1 is MDHEN and CDR2 is SYDVKM. The CDR3 has 17 residues. The CDR3 sequence is CASAPRGLLKPSYEQYF. As DNA, the CDR3 is TGTGCCAGCGCCCCCAGGGGCTTATTAAAGCCCTCCTACGAGCAGTACTTC.

Points on this clonotype: A single base separates this from a much larger clone, so it may be a read error. The rearrangement links TRBV6-6 to TRBJ2-7, with TRBD1 as a possible D gene (6 bases). With the DNA end fitting TRBJ2-5 better, the J assignment may be wrong. The germline V gene encodes CDR1 MNHNY and CDR2 SVGAGI (reference sequence). CDR3 length: 13 residues. Written as DNA, the CDR3 is TGTGCCAGCAGCTTCTGGGGGCGAGAGACCCAGTACTTC. As protein: CASSFWGRETQYF.

The table lists this clonotype with many counts. The gene calls are TRBV12-3 or TRBV12-4 and TRBJ2-7, with 13 bases lining up with TRBD2. The CDR3 loop spans 16 amino acids. The trim removed 6 bases at V and 8 bases at J, leaving 13 bases unmatched. This CDR3 reads CASRPGLAGVVGQQYF. CDR3 bases: TGTGCCAGCAGACCCGGACTAGCGGGAGTGGTGGGTCAGCAGTACTTC.

The genes are TRBV28 and TRBJ2-2; perhaps D is TRBD1 or TRBD2 (6 bases each). This CDR3 contains 12 residues. The germline V gene has CDR1 MDHEN and CDR2 SYDVKM. Trimming removed 5 bases at V and 12 bases at J, with 13 bases between. CDR3 sequence (DNA): TGTGCCAGCAGTCTTGAGGGGGGAAAGCTGTTTTTT. As protein: CASSLEGGKLFF.

The V and J genes are TRBV5-1 and TRBJ1-1; 7 bases match TRBD1. There are 14 residues in the CDR3. The trim removed 5 bases at V and 6 bases at J, leaving 10 bases unmatched. From germline, CDR1 is SGHRS and CDR2 YFSETQ. The CDR3 is CASSPLGGEAEAFF. The CDR3 bases are TGCGCCAGCAGTCCGCTAGGGGGCGAGGCTGAAGCTTTCTTT.

This clonotype was recorded only once. This rearrangement joins TRBV5-1 to TRBJ2-4; maybe TRBD2 (5 bases). The germline gives CDR1 SGHRS, CDR2 YFSETQ. The germline V and J ends were trimmed by 7 bases and 8 bases, with 31 bases remaining between them. This CDR3 is 18 amino acids long. The CDR3 nucleotides read TGCGCCAGCTCCCCCGGCGGAAGCGGAACTCAAGGAGGAGACATTCAGTACTTC. Encoded protein: CASSPGGSGTQGGDIQYF.

CDR3 sequence: CSARQGADQPQHF. The CDR3 nucleotides read TGCAGTGCCCGGCAGGGGGCGGATCAGCCCCAGCATTTT. The chain employs TRBV20-1 and TRBJ1-5, with 8 bases aligning to TRBD1. CDR3 size: 13 residues. Trimming removed 6 bases from V and 5 bases from J; junction bases left unmatched: 6. Germline V gene lookup returns CDR1 DFQATT and CDR2 SNEGSKA (reference sequence).

Many counts were recorded for this clonotype. The chain is built from TRBV5-5 and TRBJ2-4; TRBD2 agrees at 14 bases. Germline assignment: CDR1 SGHKS and CDR2 YYEKEE (reference sequence). The CDR3 sequence is 19 residues long. J lost 0 bases, V lost 4 bases, and 9 bases had no gene match. This CDR3 reads CASSLGLAGVKSAKNIQYF. As DNA, the CDR3 is TGTGCCAGCAGCCTGGGACTAGCGGGGGTGAAGTCAGCCAAAAACATTCAGTACTTC.

For this clonotype: Given a much more abundant clone one base away, this may be a read error. CDR3: CAGSFTGLETQYF. DNA for the CDR3: TGTGCCGGCAGCTTCACCGGTCTGGAGACCCAGTACTTC. The gene calls are TRBV5-4 and TRBJ2-5, with unresolved D. Germline V lookup: CDR1 SGHNT, CDR2 YYREEE (reference sequence). The length of the CDR3 is 13 residues. Looking up the rest from reference TRBV5-4 and TRBJ2-5 gives the full variable domain: ETGVTQSPTHLIKTRGQQVTLRCSSQSGHNTVSWYQQALGQGPQFIFQYYREEENGRGNFPPRFSGLQFPNYSSELNVNALELDDSALYLCAGSFTGLETQYFGPGTRLLVL.

This clonotype came up many times. V is TRBV4-2 and J is TRBJ2-7, with 10 bases aligning to TRBD1. The germline CDR1 and CDR2 sequences are LGHNA and YNFKEQ. The J segment lost 12 bases and the V segment lost 1 base, leaving 0 bases of the junction unmatched. The CDR3 runs to 11 residues. CDR3 nucleotide sequence: TGTGCCAGCAGCCAAGGACAGGGGGCGTACTTC. This encodes CASSQGQGAYF.